The clone carrying this T cell receptor (beta chain) was counted a few times. The antigen is not known. The sample comes from a study of blood T cells in healthy people across ages. Combining a sample-barcoded 5' primer with a J-beta primer mix, a second PCR ran for 7 to 11 cycles. Each TCR beta cDNA got a 12-nucleotide random molecular identifier. In TCRdb, the 5' RACE reads were re-called with MiXCR into one record per CDR3 protein. This sample has 850,000 to 1,000,000 distinct CDR3 sequences, with roughly 50% found just once. Donors gave roughly 9.1 milliliters of peripheral blood apiece. Germline CDR1 reads SNHLY; CDR2 reads FYNNEI. V shed 2 bases and J shed 8 bases, with 16 bases lying between them. The CDR3 is 15 residues long. Study outcomes and limitations: Roughly linear age-related decline in beta diversity appeared, significant by age approximately 41. Aged donors had fewer naive CD4+ cells and lower diversity than long-lived donors.

V and J are TRBV2 and TRBJ2-4; D perhaps matches TRBD2 (6 bases). The sample was blood. The receptor's source is a woman aged 60-75 years in good health. CDR3 region: CASSEWIEKRDIQYF. The DNA for the CDR3 is TGTGCCAGCAGTGAATGGATCGAAAAGCGGGACATTCAGTACTTC.